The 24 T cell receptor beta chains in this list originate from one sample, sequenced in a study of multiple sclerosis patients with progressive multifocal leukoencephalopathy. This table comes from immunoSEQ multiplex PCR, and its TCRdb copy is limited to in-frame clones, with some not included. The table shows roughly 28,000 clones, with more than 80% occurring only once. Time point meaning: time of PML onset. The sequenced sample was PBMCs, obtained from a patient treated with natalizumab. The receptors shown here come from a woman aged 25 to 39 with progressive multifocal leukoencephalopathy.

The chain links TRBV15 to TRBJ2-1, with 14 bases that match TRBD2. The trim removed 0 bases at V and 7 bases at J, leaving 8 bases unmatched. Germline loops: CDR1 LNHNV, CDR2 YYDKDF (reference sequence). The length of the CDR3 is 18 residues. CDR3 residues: CATSRDRTSGGLRNEQFF. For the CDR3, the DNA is TGTGCCACCAGCAGAGATAGGACTAGCGGGGGGCTGAGGAATGAGCAGTTCTTC.

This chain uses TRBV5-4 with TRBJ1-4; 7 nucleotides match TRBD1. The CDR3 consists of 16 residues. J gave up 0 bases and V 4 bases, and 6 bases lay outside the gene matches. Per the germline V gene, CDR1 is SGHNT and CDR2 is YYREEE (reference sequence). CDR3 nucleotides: TGTGCCAGCAGCGTATCAGGGGGGACAACTAATGAAAAACTGTTTTTT. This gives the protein CASSVSGGTTNEKLFF.

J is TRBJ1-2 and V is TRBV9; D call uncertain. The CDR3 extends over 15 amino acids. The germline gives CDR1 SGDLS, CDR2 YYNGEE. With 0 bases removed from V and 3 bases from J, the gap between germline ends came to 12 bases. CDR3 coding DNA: TGTGCCAGCAGCGTAGAGTTGGGTCCACACTATGGCTACACCTTC. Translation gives CASSVELGPHYGYTF.

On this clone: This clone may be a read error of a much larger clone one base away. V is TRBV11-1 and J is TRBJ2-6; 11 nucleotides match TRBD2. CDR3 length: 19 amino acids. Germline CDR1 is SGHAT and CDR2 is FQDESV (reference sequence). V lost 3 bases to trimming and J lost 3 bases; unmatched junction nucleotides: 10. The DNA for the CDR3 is TGTGCCAGCAGCTTCGATAGCGGGGGGGCCTATCGTGGGGCCAACGTCCTGACTTTC. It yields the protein CASSFDSGGAYRGANVLTF. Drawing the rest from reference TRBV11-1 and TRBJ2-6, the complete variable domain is EAEVAQSPRYKITEKSQAVAFWCDPISGHATLYWYRQILGQGPELLVQFQDESVVDDSQLPKDRFSAERLKGVDSTLKIQPAELGDSAMYLCASSFDSGGAYRGANVLTFGAGSRLTVL.

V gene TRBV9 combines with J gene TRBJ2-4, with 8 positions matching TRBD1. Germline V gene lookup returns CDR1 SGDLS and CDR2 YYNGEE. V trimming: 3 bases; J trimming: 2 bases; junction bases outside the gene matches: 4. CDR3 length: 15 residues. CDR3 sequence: CASSDTGGTKNIQYF. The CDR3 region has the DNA TGTGCCAGCAGCGATACAGGGGGGACCAAAAACATTCAGTACTTC. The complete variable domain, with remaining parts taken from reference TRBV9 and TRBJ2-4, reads DSGVTQTPKHLITATGQRVTLRCSPRSGDLSVYWYQQSLDQGLQFLIQYYNGEERAKGNILERFSAQQFPDLHSELNLSSLELGDSALYFCASSDTGGTKNIQYFGAGTRLSVL.

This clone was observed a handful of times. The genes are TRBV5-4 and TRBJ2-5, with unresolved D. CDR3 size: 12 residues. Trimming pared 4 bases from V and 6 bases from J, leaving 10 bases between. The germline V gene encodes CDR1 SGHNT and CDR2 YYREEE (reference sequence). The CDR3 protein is CASSRDSQTQYF. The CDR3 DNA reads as TGTGCCAGCAGCAGGGATTCGCAGACCCAGTACTTC.

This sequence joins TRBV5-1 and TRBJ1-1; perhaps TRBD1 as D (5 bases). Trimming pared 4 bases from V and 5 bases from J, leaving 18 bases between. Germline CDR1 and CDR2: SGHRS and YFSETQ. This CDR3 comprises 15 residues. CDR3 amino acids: CASSVRGGGGTEAFF. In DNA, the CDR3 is TGCGCCAGCAGCGTACGCGGGGGAGGAGGGACTGAAGCTTTCTTT. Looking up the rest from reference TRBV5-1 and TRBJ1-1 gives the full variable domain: KAGVTQTPRYLIKTRGQQVTLSCSPISGHRSVSWYQQTPGQGLQFLFEYFSETQRNKGNFPGRFSGRQFSNSRSEMNVSTLELGDSALYLCASSVRGGGGTEAFFGQGTRLTVV.

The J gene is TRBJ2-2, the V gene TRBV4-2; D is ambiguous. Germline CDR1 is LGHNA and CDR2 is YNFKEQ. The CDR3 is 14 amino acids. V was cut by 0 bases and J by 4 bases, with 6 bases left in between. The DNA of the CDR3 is TGTGCCAGCAGCCAAGAGGTGGGCACCGGGGAGCTGTTTTTT. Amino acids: CASSQEVGTGELFF.

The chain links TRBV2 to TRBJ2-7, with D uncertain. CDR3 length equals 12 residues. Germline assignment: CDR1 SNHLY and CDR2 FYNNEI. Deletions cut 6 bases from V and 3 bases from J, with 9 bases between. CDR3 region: CASRPSFYEQYF. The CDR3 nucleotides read TGTGCCAGCAGGCCCAGTTTCTACGAGCAGTACTTC.

The CDR3 DNA reads TGTGCCATCAGTGAGTCAGGCAGCGGATTACAAGAGACCCAGTACTTC. Amino acid sequence: CAISESGSGLQETQYF. This sequence joins TRBV10-3 and TRBJ2-5, with a possible D match to TRBD2 (5 bases). This CDR3 region has 16 residues. Trimming left V 0 bases short and J 2 bases short, with 13 bases between. The germline CDR1 and CDR2 sequences are ENHRY and SYGVKD.

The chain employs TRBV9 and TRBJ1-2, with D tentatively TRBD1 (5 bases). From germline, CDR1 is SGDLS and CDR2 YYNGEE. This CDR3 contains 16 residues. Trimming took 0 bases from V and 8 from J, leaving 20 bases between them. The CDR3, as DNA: TGTGCCAGCAGCGTAGTGGCGGGACTTTCCTCGGAAGGCTACACCTTC. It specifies CASSVVAGLSSEGYTF.

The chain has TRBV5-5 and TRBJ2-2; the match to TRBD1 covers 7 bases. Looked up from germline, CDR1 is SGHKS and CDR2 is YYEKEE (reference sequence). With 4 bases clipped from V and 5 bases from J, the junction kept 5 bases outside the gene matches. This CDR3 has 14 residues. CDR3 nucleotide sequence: TGTGCCAGCAGCACCACAGGGGTAACCGGGGAGCTGTTTTTT. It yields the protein CASSTTGVTGELFF.

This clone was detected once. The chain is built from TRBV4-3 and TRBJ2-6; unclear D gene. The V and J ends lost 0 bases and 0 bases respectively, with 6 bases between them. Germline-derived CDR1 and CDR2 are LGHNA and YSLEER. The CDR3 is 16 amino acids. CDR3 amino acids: CASSQEWDSGANVLTF. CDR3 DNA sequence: TGCGCCAGCAGCCAAGAGTGGGACTCTGGGGCCAACGTCCTGACTTTC.

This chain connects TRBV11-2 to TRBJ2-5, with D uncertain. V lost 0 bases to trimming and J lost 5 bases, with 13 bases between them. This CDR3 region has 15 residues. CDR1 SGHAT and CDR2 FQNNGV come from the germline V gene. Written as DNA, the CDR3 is TGTGCCAGCAGCTTAGAATGGGCTGCCGCTGAGACCCAGTACTTC. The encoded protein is CASSLEWAAAETQYF. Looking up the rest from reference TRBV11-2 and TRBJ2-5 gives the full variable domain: EAGVAQSPRYKIIEKRQSVAFWCNPISGHATLYWYQQILGQGPKLLIQFQNNGVVDDSQLPKDRFSAERLKGVDSTLKIQPAKLEDSAVYLCASSLEWAAAETQYFGPGTRLLVL.

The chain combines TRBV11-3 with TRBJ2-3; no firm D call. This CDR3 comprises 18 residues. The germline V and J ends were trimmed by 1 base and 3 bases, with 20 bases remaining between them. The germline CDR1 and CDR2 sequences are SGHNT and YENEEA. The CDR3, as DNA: TGTGCCAGCAGCTTAGGCCTCCCGGGCCCCCCCCTGACAGATACGCAGTATTTT. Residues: CASSLGLPGPPLTDTQYF.

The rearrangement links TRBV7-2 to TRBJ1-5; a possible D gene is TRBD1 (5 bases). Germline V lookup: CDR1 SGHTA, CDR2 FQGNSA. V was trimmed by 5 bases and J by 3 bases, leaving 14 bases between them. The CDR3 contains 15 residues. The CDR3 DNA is TGTGCCAGCAGCCTTGGAGGGGACCCCAATCAGCCCCAGCATTTT. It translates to CASSLGGDPNQPQHF.

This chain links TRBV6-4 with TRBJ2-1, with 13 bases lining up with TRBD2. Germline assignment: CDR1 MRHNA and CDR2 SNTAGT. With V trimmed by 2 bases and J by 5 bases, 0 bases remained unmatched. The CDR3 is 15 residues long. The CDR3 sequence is CASSDGLAGDNEQFF. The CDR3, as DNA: TGTGCCAGCAGTGACGGACTAGCGGGAGACAATGAGCAGTTCTTC.

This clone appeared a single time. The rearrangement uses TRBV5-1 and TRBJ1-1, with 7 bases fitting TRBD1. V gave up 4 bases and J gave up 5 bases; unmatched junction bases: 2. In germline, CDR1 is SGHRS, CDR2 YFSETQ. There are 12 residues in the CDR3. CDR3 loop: CASSPGQTEAFF. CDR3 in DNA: TGCGCCAGCAGCCCGGGACAGACTGAAGCTTTCTTT.

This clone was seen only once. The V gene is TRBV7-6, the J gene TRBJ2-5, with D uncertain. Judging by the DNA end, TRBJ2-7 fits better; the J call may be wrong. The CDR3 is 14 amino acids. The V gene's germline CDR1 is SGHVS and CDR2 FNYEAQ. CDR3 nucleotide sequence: TGTGCCAGCAGCTCCGACTTACCCTACTACGAGCAGTACTTC. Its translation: CASSSDLPYYEQYF.

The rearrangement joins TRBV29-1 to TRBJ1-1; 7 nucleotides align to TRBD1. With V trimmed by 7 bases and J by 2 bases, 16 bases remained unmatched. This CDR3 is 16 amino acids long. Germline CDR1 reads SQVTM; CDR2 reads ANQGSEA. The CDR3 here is CSAIRQGHSSNTEAFF. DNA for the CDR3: TGCAGCGCAATTCGACAGGGCCACTCCTCCAACACTGAAGCTTTCTTT.

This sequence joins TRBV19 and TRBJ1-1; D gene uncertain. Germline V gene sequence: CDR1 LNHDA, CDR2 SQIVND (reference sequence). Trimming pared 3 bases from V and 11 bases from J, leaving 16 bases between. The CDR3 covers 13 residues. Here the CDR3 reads CASSIGTVPSAFF. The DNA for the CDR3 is TGTGCCAGTAGTATTGGTACAGTCCCGAGCGCTTTCTTT.

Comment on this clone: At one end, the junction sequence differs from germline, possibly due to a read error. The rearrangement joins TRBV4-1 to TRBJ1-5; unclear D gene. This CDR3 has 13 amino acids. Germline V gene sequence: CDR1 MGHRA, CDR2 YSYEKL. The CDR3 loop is CASGQDRLQPQHF. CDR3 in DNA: TGCGCCAGCGGCCAAGATCGTCTTCAGCCCCAGCATTTT.

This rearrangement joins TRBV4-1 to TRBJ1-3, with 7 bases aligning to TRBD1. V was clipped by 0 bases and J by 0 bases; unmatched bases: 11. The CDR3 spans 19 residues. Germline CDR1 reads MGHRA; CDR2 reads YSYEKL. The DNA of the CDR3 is TGCGCCAGCAGCCAAGAATATCCCCCCACAGGGGCCTCTGGAAACACCATATATTTT. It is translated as CASSQEYPPTGASGNTIYF.

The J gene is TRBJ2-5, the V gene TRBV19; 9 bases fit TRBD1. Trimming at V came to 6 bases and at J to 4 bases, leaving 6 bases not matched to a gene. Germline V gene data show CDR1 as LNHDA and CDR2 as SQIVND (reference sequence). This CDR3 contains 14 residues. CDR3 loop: CASRKTGGGETQYF. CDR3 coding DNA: TGTGCCAGTAGGAAAACAGGGGGCGGAGAGACCCAGTACTTC.